This entry describes one T cell receptor (beta chain). As yet, its antigen is unknown. Assay used: immunoSEQ multiplex PCR; TCRdb lists only in-frame clones, some missing. In the table there are 30,000 to 45,000 clones, 87% of which are singletons. This sample was taken from a study of T cells in localized non-small cell lung cancer. The study, taken as a whole, reports: Of the tissues analyzed, uninvolved adjacent lung showed maximal T cell clonality, greater than tumor. The study linked higher blood T cell density to longer overall survival.

The CDR3 covers 16 residues. The germline V and J ends were trimmed by 4 bases and 0 bases, with 13 bases remaining between them. Germline CDR1 reads MNHNY; CDR2 reads SVGAGI (reference sequence). The chain combines TRBV6-6 with TRBJ2-1; TRBD1 might be the D (8 bases). This receptor was taken from a woman aged 35 to 69 with stage I lung adenocarcinoma. The sequencing here drew on peripheral blood, taken before any cancer treatment. The CDR3 bases are TGTGCCAGCAGTTCAACAGGGGGGGGCTCCTACAATGAGCAGTTCTTC. It yields the protein CASSSTGGGSYNEQFF.